The T cell receptor beta chain described here comes from a study of CXCR3-negative and CXCR3-positive naive CD8 T cells. Points from the study as a whole: Diversity proved comparably high across both naive subsets and much lower in memory CD8+ cells. Comparison of naive cells showed more hydrophobic TRB CDR3s in CXCR3-positive than in CXCR3-negative naive cells. The level of CXCR3 expression partially decreased after cryopreservation; the majority of assays used fresh PBMCs.

On this clonotype itself: Antigen: not known.

There are 17 residues in the CDR3. Germline loops: CDR1 ENHRY, CDR2 SYGVKD. The authors made the TRB cDNA libraries by 5' RACE using UMI labels. TCRdb re-called the 5' RACE reads; one entry per CDR3 protein, DNA not given. Seen in this sample are over 70,000 distinct CDR3 sequences; the ten most common clones hold around 1.7%. V usage is TRBV10-3 and J usage is TRBJ2-3; TCRdb reports TRBD2, a call that lacks DNA to check it against. This TCR was recovered from a human donor in good health. Some clones in this sample may be carry-over from other donors' samples. Material for sequencing was naive CXCR3- CD8+ T cells from blood. The sample's subset: CD45RO-CCR7+CD27+CD95- naive CD8+ T cells lacking CXCR3 (TNR3-). The chain's CDR3 is CAISNPGLAGSTDTQYF.